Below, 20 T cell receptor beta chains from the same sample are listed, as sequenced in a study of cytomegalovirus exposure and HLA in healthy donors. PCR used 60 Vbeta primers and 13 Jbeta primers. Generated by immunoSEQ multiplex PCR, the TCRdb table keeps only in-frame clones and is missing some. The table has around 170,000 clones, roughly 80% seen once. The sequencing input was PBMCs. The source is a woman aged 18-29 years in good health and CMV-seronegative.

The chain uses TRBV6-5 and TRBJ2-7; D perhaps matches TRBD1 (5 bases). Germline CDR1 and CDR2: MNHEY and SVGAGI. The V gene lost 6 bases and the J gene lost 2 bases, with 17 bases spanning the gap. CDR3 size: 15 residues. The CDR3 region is CASSLRAGSPYEQYF. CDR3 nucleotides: TGTGCCAGCAGCCTAAGGGCAGGGTCCCCCTACGAGCAGTACTTC.

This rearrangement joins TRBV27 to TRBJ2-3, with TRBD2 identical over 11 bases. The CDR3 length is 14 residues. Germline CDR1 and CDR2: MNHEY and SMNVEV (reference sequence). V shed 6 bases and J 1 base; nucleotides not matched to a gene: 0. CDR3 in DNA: TGTGCCAGCAGGGGACTAGCGGGCACAGATACGCAGTATTTT. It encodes CASRGLAGTDTQYF.

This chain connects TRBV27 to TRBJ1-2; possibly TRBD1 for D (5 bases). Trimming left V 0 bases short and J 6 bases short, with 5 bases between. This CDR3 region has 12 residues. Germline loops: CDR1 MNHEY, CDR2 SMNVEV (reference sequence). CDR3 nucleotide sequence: TGTGCCAGCAGTTTATCAGGGGATGGCTACACCTTC. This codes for CASSLSGDGYTF.

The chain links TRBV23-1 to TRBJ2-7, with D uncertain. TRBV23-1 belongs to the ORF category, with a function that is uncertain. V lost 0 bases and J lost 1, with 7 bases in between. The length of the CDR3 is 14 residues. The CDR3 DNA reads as TGCGCCAGCAGTCAATCGACGGGTTCCTACGAGCAGTACTTC. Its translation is CASSQSTGSYEQYF.

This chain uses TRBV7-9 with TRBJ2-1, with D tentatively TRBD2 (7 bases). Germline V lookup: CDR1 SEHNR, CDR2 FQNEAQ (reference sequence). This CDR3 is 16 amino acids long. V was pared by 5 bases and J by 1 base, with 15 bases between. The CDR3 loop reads CASSPRGGASYNEQFF. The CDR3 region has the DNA TGTGCCAGCAGCCCAAGGGGGGGGGCTTCCTACAATGAGCAGTTCTTC.

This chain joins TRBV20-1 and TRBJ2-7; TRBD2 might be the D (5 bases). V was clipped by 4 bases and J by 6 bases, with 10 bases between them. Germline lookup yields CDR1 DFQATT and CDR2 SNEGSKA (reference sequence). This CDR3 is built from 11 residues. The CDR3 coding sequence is TGCAGTGCTAAAACTAGTGTCGAGCAGTACTTC. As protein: CSAKTSVEQYF.

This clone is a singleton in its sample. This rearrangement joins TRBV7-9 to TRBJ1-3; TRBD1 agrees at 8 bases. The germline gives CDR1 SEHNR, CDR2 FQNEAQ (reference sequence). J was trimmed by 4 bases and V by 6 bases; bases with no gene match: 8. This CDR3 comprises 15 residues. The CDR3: CASRSTGVAGNTIYF. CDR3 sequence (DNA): TGTGCCAGCAGGTCGACAGGGGTGGCCGGAAACACCATATATTTT.

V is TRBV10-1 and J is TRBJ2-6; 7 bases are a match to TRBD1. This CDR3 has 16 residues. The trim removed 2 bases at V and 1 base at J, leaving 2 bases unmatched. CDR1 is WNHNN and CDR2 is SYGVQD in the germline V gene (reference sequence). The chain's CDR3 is CASSEKTGSGANVLTF. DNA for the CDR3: TGCGCCAGCAGTGAGAAGACAGGGTCTGGGGCCAACGTCCTGACTTTC.

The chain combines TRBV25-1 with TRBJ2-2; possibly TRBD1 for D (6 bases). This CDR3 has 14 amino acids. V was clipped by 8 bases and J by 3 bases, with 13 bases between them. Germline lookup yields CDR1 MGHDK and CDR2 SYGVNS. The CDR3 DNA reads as TGTGCCAGCCGGGCAGGGGAAGACACCGGGGAGCTGTTTTTT. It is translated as CASRAGEDTGELFF.

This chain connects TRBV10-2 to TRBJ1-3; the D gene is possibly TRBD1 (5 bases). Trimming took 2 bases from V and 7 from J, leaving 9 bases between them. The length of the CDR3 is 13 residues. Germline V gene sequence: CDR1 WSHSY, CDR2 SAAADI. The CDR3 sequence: CASSEAGRNTIYF. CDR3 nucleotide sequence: TGCGCCAGCAGTGAGGCAGGGAGGAACACCATATATTTT.

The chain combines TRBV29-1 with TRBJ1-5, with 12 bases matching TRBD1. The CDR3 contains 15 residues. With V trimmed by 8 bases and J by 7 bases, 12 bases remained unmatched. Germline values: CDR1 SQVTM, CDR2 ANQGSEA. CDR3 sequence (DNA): TGCAGCACCCCGGGACAGGGGGCGCCGGGCCAGCCCCAGCATTTT. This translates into CSTPGQGAPGQPQHF.

DNA for the CDR3: TGTGCCAGCAGTTTATTGTCTAGCGGGAGTCCCTTATCTTTTCGTGAGCAGTTCTTC. Translated: CASSLLSSGSPLSFREQFF. The chain recombines TRBV27 with TRBJ2-1, with 10 bases lining up with TRBD2. This CDR3 region has 19 residues. Germline V gives CDR1 MNHEY, CDR2 SMNVEV (reference sequence). With 1 base clipped from V and 9 bases from J, the junction kept 18 bases outside the gene matches.

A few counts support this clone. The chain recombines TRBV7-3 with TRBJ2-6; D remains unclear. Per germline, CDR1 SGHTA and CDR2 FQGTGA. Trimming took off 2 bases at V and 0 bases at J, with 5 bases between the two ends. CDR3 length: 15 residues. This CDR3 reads CASSLGTSGANVLTF. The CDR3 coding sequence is TGTGCCAGCAGCTTAGGCACCTCTGGGGCCAACGTCCTGACTTTC. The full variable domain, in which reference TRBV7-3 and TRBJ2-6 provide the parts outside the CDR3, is GAGVSQTPSNKVTEKGKYVELRCDPISGHTALYWYRQSLGQGPEFLIYFQGTGAADDSGLPNDRFFAVRPEGSVSTLKIQRTERGDSAVYLCASSLGTSGANVLTFGAGSRLTVL.

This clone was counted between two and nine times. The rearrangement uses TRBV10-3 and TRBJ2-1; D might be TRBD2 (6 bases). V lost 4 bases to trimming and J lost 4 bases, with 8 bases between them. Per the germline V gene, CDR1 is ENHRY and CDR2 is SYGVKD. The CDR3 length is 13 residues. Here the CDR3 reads CAISGSGYNEQFF. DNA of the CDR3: TGTGCCATCAGTGGTAGCGGTTACAATGAGCAGTTCTTC.

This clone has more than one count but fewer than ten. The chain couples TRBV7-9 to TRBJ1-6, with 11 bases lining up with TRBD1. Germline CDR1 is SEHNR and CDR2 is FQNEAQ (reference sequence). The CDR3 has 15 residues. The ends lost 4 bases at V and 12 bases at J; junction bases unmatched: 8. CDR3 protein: CASSSPGQGDRPLHF. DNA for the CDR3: TGTGCCAGCAGCTCCCCGGGACAGGGGGATCGACCCCTCCACTTT. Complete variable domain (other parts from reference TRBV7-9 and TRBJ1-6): DTGVSQNPRHKITKRGQNVTFRCDPISEHNRLYWYRQTLGQGPEFLTYFQNEAQLEKSRLLSDRFSAERPKGSFSTLEIQRTEQGDSAMYLCASSSPGQGDRPLHFGNGTRLTVT.

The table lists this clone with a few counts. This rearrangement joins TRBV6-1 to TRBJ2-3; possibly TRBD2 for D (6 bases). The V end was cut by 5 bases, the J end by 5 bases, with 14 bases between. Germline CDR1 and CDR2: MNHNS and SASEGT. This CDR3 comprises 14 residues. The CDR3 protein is CASSQSGDQDTQYF. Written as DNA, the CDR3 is TGTGCCAGCAGTCAATCGGGGGACCAAGATACGCAGTATTTT.

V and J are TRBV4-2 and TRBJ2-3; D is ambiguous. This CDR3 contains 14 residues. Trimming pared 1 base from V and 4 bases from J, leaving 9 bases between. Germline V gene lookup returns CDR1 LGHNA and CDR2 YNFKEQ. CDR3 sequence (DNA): TGTGCCAGCAGCCAAGGGCTGATCGCAGATACGCAGTATTTT. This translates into CASSQGLIADTQYF.

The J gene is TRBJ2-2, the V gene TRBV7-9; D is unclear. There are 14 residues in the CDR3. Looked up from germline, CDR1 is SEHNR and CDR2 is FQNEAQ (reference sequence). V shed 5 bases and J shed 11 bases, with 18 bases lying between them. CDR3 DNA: TGTGCCAGCAGCACTGACACGTCTCTTATCGAGCTGTTTTTT. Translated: CASSTDTSLIELFF.

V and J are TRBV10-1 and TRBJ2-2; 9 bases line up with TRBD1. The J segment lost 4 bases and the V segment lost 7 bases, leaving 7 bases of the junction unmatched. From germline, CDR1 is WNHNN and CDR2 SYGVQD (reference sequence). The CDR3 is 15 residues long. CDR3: CASMRDRGTTGELFF. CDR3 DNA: TGCGCCAGCATGAGAGACAGGGGGACCACCGGGGAGCTGTTTTTT.

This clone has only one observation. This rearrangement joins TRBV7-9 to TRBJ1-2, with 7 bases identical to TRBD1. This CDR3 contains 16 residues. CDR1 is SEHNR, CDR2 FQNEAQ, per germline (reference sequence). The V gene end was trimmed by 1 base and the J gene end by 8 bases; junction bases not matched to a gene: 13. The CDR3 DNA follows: TGTGCCAGCAGCTTAGGTTTTGACAGGGCGCAGCGGGGCTACACCTTC. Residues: CASSLGFDRAQRGYTF. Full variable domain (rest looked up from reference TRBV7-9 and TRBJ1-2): DTGVSQNPRHKITKRGQNVTFRCDPISEHNRLYWYRQTLGQGPEFLTYFQNEAQLEKSRLLSDRFSAERPKGSFSTLEIQRTEQGDSAMYLCASSLGFDRAQRGYTFGSGTRLTVV.